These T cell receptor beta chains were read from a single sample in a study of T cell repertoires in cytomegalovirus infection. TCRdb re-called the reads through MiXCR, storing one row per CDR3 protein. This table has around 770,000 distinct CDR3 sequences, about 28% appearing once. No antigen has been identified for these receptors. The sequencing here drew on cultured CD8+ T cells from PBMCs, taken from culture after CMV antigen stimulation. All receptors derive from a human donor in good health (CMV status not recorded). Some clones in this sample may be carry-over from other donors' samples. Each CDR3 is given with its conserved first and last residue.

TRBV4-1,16,CASSQDLDRATDTQYF
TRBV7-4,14,CASSYGQGPRALHF
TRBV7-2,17,CASSFSTGSLNTGELFF
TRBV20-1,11,CSASVGTEAFF
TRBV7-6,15,CASSKDNNMYNEQFF
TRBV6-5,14,CASGPGVRDTEAFF
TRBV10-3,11,CAIRRTDGYTF
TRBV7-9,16,CASSLAPGLENTEAFF
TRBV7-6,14,CASSLALGGDTQYF
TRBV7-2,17,CASSLNLAGALQETQYF
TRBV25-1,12,CASRNPGGGYTF
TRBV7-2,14,CASIDRGNDPEAFF
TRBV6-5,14,CASSYVGGAGELFF
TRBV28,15,CASSFLVGGHDEQFF
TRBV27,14,CASRYTGGNQPQHF
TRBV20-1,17,CSAREDSHRRSGNTIYF
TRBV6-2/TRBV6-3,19,CASSYPPTGVKYSNQPQHF
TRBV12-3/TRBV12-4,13,CASTEGGAETQYF
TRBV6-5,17,CASSFYYGTVNTGELFF
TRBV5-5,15,CASSLKMPPGGELFF
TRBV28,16,CASSFEGIGTSYGYTF
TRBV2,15,CASSDPGQAVGELFF
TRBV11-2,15,CASSLALGTQETQYF
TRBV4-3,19,CASSQEVAGGSNSYNEQFF
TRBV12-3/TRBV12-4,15,CASSTRDQEDTEAFF
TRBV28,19,CASSLAEGGDGYSNQPQHF
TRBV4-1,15,CASSQDFRGTGELFF
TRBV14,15,CASSPRDLGIHPLHF
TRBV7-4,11,CASSLDRGAVF
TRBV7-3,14,CASSSFPWADTQYF
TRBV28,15,CASGGHWYGGNEQFF
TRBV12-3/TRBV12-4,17,CASSLTPPGREVDTQYF
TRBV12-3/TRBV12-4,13,CASSVSGGETQYF
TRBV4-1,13,CASSQEDSYGYTF
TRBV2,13,CATTGQDLGTQYF
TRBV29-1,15,CSVENGLAGAGELFF
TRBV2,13,CATEGRPNYGYTF
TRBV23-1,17,CASSQSVYRGYTDTQYF
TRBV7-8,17,CASPGEGYPDSGNTIYF
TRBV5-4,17,CASSDFYQGAKDSPLHF
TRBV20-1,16,CSARETSGLGTGELFF
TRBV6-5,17,CASTPIRQGISTDTQYF
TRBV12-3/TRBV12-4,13,CASTPAMVETQYF
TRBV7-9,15,CASSHRDRDQETQYF
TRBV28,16,CASSLSWSSRWDTQYF
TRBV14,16,CASSHPGGGYNSPLHF
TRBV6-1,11,CASRGIYGYTF
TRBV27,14,CASSLGGAGTEAFF
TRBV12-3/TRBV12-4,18,CASRSGSLSGTHSYEQYF
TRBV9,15,CASSAGAEFSGELFF
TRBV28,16,CASSGGTSGFQETQYF
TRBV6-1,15,CASSRLDRGSETQYF
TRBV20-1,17,CSARGGGTSGGRDTQYF
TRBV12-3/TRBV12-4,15,CASSRLAGGYYEQYF
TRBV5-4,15,CASSFWGESSYEQYF